Each of the 13 T cell receptor beta chains below was sequenced from the same sample in a study of response to subunit inactivated influenza vaccine. MiXCR, applied by TCRdb to the RT-PCR reads, yields one record per CDR3 protein. Found here are 710,000 or so distinct CDR3 sequences, approximately 14% of them singletons; the top ten hold around 10%. Sequencing used PBMCs from blood, obtained roughly 12 days after vaccination. These receptors all stem from a man aged 45-60 years who received an inactivated influenza vaccine.

In this sample, this clonotype turned up a few times. V and J are TRBV27 and TRBJ2-7, with 8 bases matching TRBD2. Trimming at V came to 5 bases and at J to 2 bases, leaving 8 bases not matched to a gene. Looked up from germline, CDR1 is MNHEY and CDR2 is SMNVEV (reference sequence). The CDR3 loop spans 15 amino acids. CDR3 amino acids: CASSNFSGVTYEQYF. Written as DNA, the CDR3 is TGTGCCAGCAGTAATTTTAGCGGGGTCACCTACGAGCAGTACTTC.

The chain uses TRBV20-1 and TRBJ2-5; 10 nucleotides line up with TRBD2. The J segment lost 1 base and the V segment lost 1 base, leaving 6 bases of the junction unmatched. This CDR3 is built from 16 residues. CDR1 and CDR2 (germline): DFQATT, SNEGSKA (reference sequence). CDR3 protein: CSARGPLAGLQETQYF. CDR3 in DNA: TGCAGTGCTAGAGGCCCACTAGCGGGACTCCAAGAGACCCAGTACTTC.

This clonotype appeared a few times. This rearrangement joins TRBV25-1 to TRBJ2-7; the D is unclear. CDR3 length: 11 amino acids. Looked up from germline, CDR1 is MGHDK and CDR2 is SYGVNS. Trimming left V 3 bases short and J 5 bases short, with 5 bases between. The CDR3 sequence: CASSEIDEQYF. DNA for the CDR3: TGTGCCAGCAGTGAGATCGACGAGCAGTACTTC.

In this sample, this clonotype turned up a few times. As the CDR3 is not closed by the conserved phenylalanine or tryptophan, this likely results from a read error. CDR3: CASSLQGTGELFI. CDR3 coding DNA: TGTGCCAGCAGCTTACAGGGAACCGGGGAGCTGTTTATT. The V call is TRBV11-3, the J call TRBJ2-2; TRBD1 is a possible D gene (5 bases). This CDR3 is 13 amino acids long. The V end lost 2 bases, the J end lost 5 bases, and 6 bases lay between the germline ends. Germline loops: CDR1 SGHNT, CDR2 YENEEA.

This sequence joins TRBV10-3 and TRBJ2-7; 16 nucleotides align to TRBD2. The V gene end was trimmed by 10 bases and the J gene end by 2 bases; junction bases not matched to a gene: 2. Looked up from germline, CDR1 is ENHRY and CDR2 is SYGVKD. CDR3 length: 14 amino acids. This CDR3 is CATGTSGGAYEQYF. CDR3 DNA: TGTGCCACCGGGACTAGCGGGGGGGCCTACGAGCAGTACTTC.

A few counts support this clonotype. The V and J genes are TRBV11-2 and TRBJ2-3; TRBD2 might be the D (7 bases). The CDR3 contains 16 residues. V was trimmed by 0 bases and J by 4 bases, leaving 14 bases between them. CDR1 SGHAT and CDR2 FQNNGV come from the germline V gene. The CDR3 protein is CASSLEVGGPADTQYF. The CDR3 DNA follows: TGTGCCAGCAGCTTAGAAGTGGGGGGGCCCGCAGATACGCAGTATTTT.

This clonotype was picked up a small number of times. The chain links TRBV3-1 to TRBJ2-4, with a tentative D call TRBD2 (5 bases). This CDR3 has 13 amino acids. Germline CDR1 reads LGHDT; CDR2 reads YNNKEL (reference sequence). V was trimmed by 4 bases and J by 2 bases, leaving 6 bases between them. The CDR3, as DNA: TGTGCCAGCAGCCGGGAGCCCAAAAACATTCAGTACTTC. Its protein is CASSREPKNIQYF.

This clonotype has only a few counts. The chain uses TRBV12-3 or TRBV12-4 and TRBJ2-5; 7 positions match TRBD1. CDR3 size: 14 residues. V was clipped by 2 bases and J by 5 bases; unmatched bases: 5. CDR3 in amino acids: CASSLTGVGETQYF. For the CDR3, the DNA is TGTGCCAGCAGTTTAACAGGGGTAGGGGAGACCCAGTACTTC.

Note on this clonotype: A much larger clone differs from this one at a single base, so this may be a read error. The chain is built from TRBV7-2 and TRBJ2-7; D might be TRBD1 (6 bases). V lost 5 bases and J lost 4, with 15 bases in between. Germline CDR1 SGHTA, CDR2 FQGNSA. The CDR3 has 14 residues. In DNA form, the CDR3 reads TGTGCCAGCAGCAAGCGGTCAGGGGAGTACGAGCAGTACTTC. Translating gives CASSKRSGEYEQYF.

Only a few counts were recorded for this clonotype. The chain combines TRBV20-1 with TRBJ2-7, with D perhaps matching TRBD1 (5 bases). The ends were cut back, 6 bases at V and 4 bases at J, with 19 bases in the middle. CDR1 is DFQATT, CDR2 SNEGSKA, per germline (reference sequence). This CDR3 is built from 14 residues. As DNA, the CDR3 is TGCAGTGCGGAAGGCGGACATCTTCTTTACGAGCAGTACTTC. This translates into CSAEGGHLLYEQYF.

This clonotype has a handful of counts. The rearrangement uses TRBV5-1 and TRBJ2-2; D not certain. V lost 5 bases to trimming and J lost 5 bases, with 7 bases between them. The CDR3 length is 12 residues. Germline-derived CDR1 and CDR2 are SGHRS and YFSETQ. The chain's CDR3 is CASRIGTGELFF. The CDR3 DNA follows: TGCGCCAGCAGGATAGGGACCGGGGAGCTGTTTTTT.

This clonotype has just a few counts. This sequence joins TRBV10-3 and TRBJ2-5, with D maybe TRBD2 (5 bases). CDR1 is ENHRY and CDR2 is SYGVKD in the germline V gene. V gave up 6 bases and J gave up 4 bases, with 12 bases separating them. The CDR3 runs 13 residues. The CDR3 nucleotides are TGTGCCATCAGGGAAGGACTGTCAGAGACCCAGTACTTC. It is translated as CAIREGLSETQYF.

The chain is built from TRBV5-8 and TRBJ1-5; D gene uncertain. Germline V gives CDR1 SGHTS, CDR2 YDEGEE. The CDR3 is 15 amino acids. V was pared by 3 bases and J by 3 bases, with 13 bases between. DNA of the CDR3: TGTGCCAGCAGCTCTGCGGGAGCCTACAATCAGCCCCAGCATTTT. It translates to CASSSAGAYNQPQHF.